This passage covers 20 T cell receptor beta chains from one sample sequenced in a study of T cells in localized non-small cell lung cancer. Generated by immunoSEQ multiplex PCR, the TCRdb table keeps only in-frame clones and is missing some. The sample lists roughly 38,000 clones; almost 85% were seen once. The specimen was peripheral blood, collected before any cancer treatment. These receptors all come from a male donor older than 55 with stage III squamous cell lung carcinoma.

This rearrangement joins TRBV6-1 to TRBJ1-3; a possible D gene is TRBD1 (6 bases). CDR3 length: 12 amino acids. Trimming removed 5 bases from V and 7 bases from J, with 9 bases in between. Germline CDR1 reads MNHNS; CDR2 reads SASEGT. CDR3 bases: TGTGCCAGCAGTTTACAGGGCAACACCATATATTTT. It is translated as CASSLQGNTIYF.

V gene TRBV7-9 combines with J gene TRBJ2-1; D is unclear. V was clipped by 5 bases and J by 8 bases, with 13 bases between them. Germline V lookup: CDR1 SEHNR, CDR2 FQNEAQ (reference sequence). The CDR3 loop spans 13 amino acids. CDR3 sequence: CASSAGGIDEQFF. The CDR3 nucleotides read TGTGCCAGCAGCGCTGGTGGCATTGATGAGCAGTTCTTC.

V and J are TRBV6-6 and TRBJ1-1; D unclear. From germline, CDR1 is MNHNY and CDR2 SVGAGI (reference sequence). CDR3 length: 11 amino acids. V was trimmed by 2 bases and J by 9 bases, leaving 7 bases between them. The chain's CDR3 is CASSYDAQAFF. CDR3 nucleotides: TGTGCCAGCAGTTACGACGCTCAAGCTTTCTTT.

The genes are TRBV9 and TRBJ1-2; D is undetermined. V was pared by 0 bases and J by 8 bases, with 14 bases between. CDR1 SGDLS and CDR2 YYNGEE come from the germline V gene. This CDR3 has 14 amino acids. The CDR3 loop is CASSVGEGAEGYTF. The CDR3 coding sequence is TGTGCCAGCAGCGTAGGGGAGGGCGCCGAGGGCTACACCTTC.

This sequence joins TRBV5-1 and TRBJ1-3; D gene uncertain. There are 16 residues in the CDR3. The V end lost 2 bases, the J end lost 0 bases, and 12 bases lay between the germline ends. Germline V gene sequence: CDR1 SGHRS, CDR2 YFSETQ. The chain's CDR3 is CASSFAVGNSGNTIYF. In DNA, the CDR3 is TGCGCCAGCAGCTTTGCGGTCGGAAACTCTGGAAACACCATATATTTT.

V usage is TRBV5-1 and J usage is TRBJ2-3, with D unresolved. Germline CDR1 SGHRS, CDR2 YFSETQ. The CDR3 has 15 amino acids. V was pared by 0 bases and J by 3 bases, with 11 bases between. The CDR3 sequence is CASSLDAGRTDTQYF. CDR3 in DNA: TGCGCCAGCAGCTTGGATGCCGGGCGGACAGATACGCAGTATTTT.

V and J are TRBV5-1 and TRBJ2-1; TRBD2 matches at 11 bases. Germline CDR1 is SGHRS and CDR2 is YFSETQ. The CDR3 has 17 amino acids. V lost 0 bases to trimming and J lost 9 bases; unmatched junction nucleotides: 11. The CDR3 loop is CASSLELAGVGWGEQFF. The CDR3 DNA follows: TGCGCCAGCAGCTTGGAACTAGCGGGAGTAGGGTGGGGTGAGCAGTTCTTC.

The CDR3 region has the DNA TGTGCCAGCTCACTGGACAGGAACACTGAAGCTTTCTTT. This sequence encodes CASSLDRNTEAFF. The chain uses TRBV18 and TRBJ1-1; D might be TRBD1 (6 bases). V lost 4 bases, J lost 1 base, and 7 bases lay in between. CDR3 length equals 13 residues. Looked up from germline, CDR1 is KGHSH and CDR2 is LQKENI.

This clone was recorded only once. The J gene is TRBJ2-7, the V gene TRBV2; D gene uncertain. CDR3 length equals 11 residues. Germline CDR1 is SNHLY and CDR2 is FYNNEI. V was pared by 6 bases and J by 3 bases, with 6 bases between. In nucleotides, the CDR3 is TGTGCCAGCAGGCCCGTCTACGAGCAGTACTTC. This sequence encodes CASRPVYEQYF. The variable domain in full, completed from reference TRBV2 and TRBJ2-7, reads EPEVTQTPSHQVTQMGQEVILRCVPISNHLYFYWYRQILGQKVEFLVSFYNNEISEKSEIFDDQFSVERPDGSNFTLKIRSTKLEDSAMYFCASRPVYEQYFGPGTRLTVT.

The chain joins TRBV7-2 to TRBJ1-5; the D is unclear. Germline V lookup: CDR1 SGHTA, CDR2 FQGNSA. The V gene lost 1 base and the J gene lost 3 bases, with 4 bases spanning the gap. The CDR3 length is 13 residues. CDR3 in DNA: TGTGCCAGCAGCTTAGACCACAATCAGCCCCAGCATTTT. Protein sequence: CASSLDHNQPQHF.

CDR3 coding DNA: TGCGCCAGCAGCGGGGGGCCCGAAGAGACCCAGTACTTC. It encodes CASSGGPEETQYF. The chain joins TRBV5-1 to TRBJ2-5, with D possibly being TRBD1 or TRBD2 (6 bases each). Germline V gives CDR1 SGHRS, CDR2 YFSETQ. Trimming pared 4 bases from V and 3 bases from J, leaving 10 bases between. The CDR3 contains 13 residues.

V and J are TRBV7-9 and TRBJ2-3; no reliable D call. The CDR3 sequence is 9 residues long. Per germline, CDR1 SEHNR and CDR2 FQNEAQ (reference sequence). Between the trimmed V and J ends, which lost 11 bases and 6 bases, there was a span of 6 bases. CDR3 DNA sequence: TGTGCCCTGGGGGATACGCAGTATTTT. Protein: CALGDTQYF.

This chain connects TRBV6-1 to TRBJ2-4, with D possibly being TRBD1 (6 bases). Germline CDR1 MNHNS, CDR2 SASEGT. Trimming stripped 5 bases from V and 6 bases from J, with 11 bases between. The CDR3 length is 13 residues. CDR3 sequence reads: CASSTQQGNIQYF. The DNA of the CDR3 is TGTGCCAGCAGTACCCAACAGGGAAACATTCAGTACTTC.

The V call is TRBV5-1, the J call TRBJ2-3; 7 nucleotides align to TRBD1. The germline CDR1 and CDR2 sequences are SGHRS and YFSETQ. The CDR3 runs 14 residues. The V and J ends lost 0 bases and 3 bases, in that order; junction bases with no gene match: 1. DNA of the CDR3: TGCGCCAGCAGCTTGGAACAGGGGACAGATACGCAGTATTTT. It yields the protein CASSLEQGTDTQYF. Based on the CDR3 plus reference TRBV5-1 and TRBJ2-3, the full variable domain is KAGVTQTPRYLIKTRGQQVTLSCSPISGHRSVSWYQQTPGQGLQFLFEYFSETQRNKGNFPGRFSGRQFSNSRSEMNVSTLELGDSALYLCASSLEQGTDTQYFGPGTRLTVL.

This clone is a singleton in its sample. The chain recombines TRBV6-1 with TRBJ2-3; 7 nucleotides match TRBD2. CDR3 length: 16 residues. Trimming at V came to 2 bases and at J to 4 bases, leaving 9 bases not matched to a gene. Germline loops: CDR1 MNHNS, CDR2 SASEGT. Here the CDR3 DNA reads TGTGCCAGCAGTGAAAGGACTAGGGTTTTCGCAGATACGCAGTATTTT. This encodes CASSERTRVFADTQYF.

The J gene is TRBJ1-3, the V gene TRBV7-2; TRBD1 matches at 7 bases. V lost 1 base and J lost 4; bases outside the gene matches: 4. Germline V lookup: CDR1 SGHTA, CDR2 FQGNSA. The CDR3 covers 15 residues. CDR3 sequence: CASSLVSGGGNTIYF. CDR3 DNA: TGTGCCAGCAGCTTAGTATCAGGGGGAGGAAACACCATATATTTT.

The rearrangement uses TRBV29-1 and TRBJ2-3; 7 nucleotides line up with TRBD2. Trimming at V came to 1 base and at J to 6 bases, leaving 10 bases not matched to a gene. CDR1 and CDR2 from the germline V gene are SQVTM and ANQGSEA. This CDR3 spans 15 amino acids. The CDR3 protein is CSVEGAGRVGDTQYF. As DNA, the CDR3 is TGCAGCGTTGAAGGGGCAGGGAGGGTGGGTGATACGCAGTATTTT.

The chain recombines TRBV19 with TRBJ1-2, with D perhaps matching TRBD1 (6 bases). Germline V gene sequence: CDR1 LNHDA, CDR2 SQIVND (reference sequence). V shed 5 bases and J shed 11 bases, with 21 bases lying between them. CDR3 size: 14 residues. CDR3 nucleotides: TGTGCCAGTAGTGCTCTCAGGGGAGGCGGTTGGTACACCTTC. Translating gives CASSALRGGGWYTF.

The chain recombines TRBV6-1 with TRBJ2-3; 7 bases are shared with TRBD1. V was pared by 5 bases and J by 3 bases, with 8 bases of the junction left unmatched. Germline CDR1 reads MNHNS; CDR2 reads SASEGT. The CDR3 consists of 15 residues. The CDR3 nucleotides read TGTGCCAGCAGTTTCGGGACAGAGGATACAGATACGCAGTATTTT. Translating it yields CASSFGTEDTDTQYF.

CDR3 coding DNA: TGTGCCAGCAGTTATAAGGGTAATAGCAATCAGCCCCAGCATTTT. This translates into CASSYKGNSNQPQHF. The chain is built from TRBV6-5 and TRBJ1-5; D uncertain. V was pared by 3 bases and J by 0 bases, with 9 bases between. Germline CDR1 and CDR2: MNHEY and SVGAGI. This CDR3 region has 15 residues.